A single sample is the source of the 17 T cell receptor beta chains below, sequenced in a study of shared clonotypes between healthy human individuals. Clones were sequenced by immunoSEQ multiplex PCR, and TCRdb holds only the in-frame ones, with some missing. The repertoire holds about 230,000 clones, with 65% to 70% as singletons. Sample: memory CD4+ T cells sorted from blood. The subset was: CD45RA-negative fraction. The source is a man aged 25 to 40 in good health.

V usage is TRBV11-2 and J usage is TRBJ2-1, with 7 bases fitting TRBD1. The CDR3 runs to 16 residues. Germline loops: CDR1 SGHAT, CDR2 FQNNGV. Trimming removed 5 bases from V and 4 bases from J; junction bases left unmatched: 11. The CDR3 loop reads CASSVVRGPPYNEQFF. DNA for the CDR3: TGTGCCAGCAGCGTAGTAAGGGGGCCCCCATACAATGAGCAGTTCTTC.

The chain combines TRBV27 with TRBJ1-4, with D uncertain. The length of the CDR3 is 14 residues. The germline V and J ends were trimmed by 1 base and 7 bases, with 10 bases remaining between them. CDR1 is MNHEY, CDR2 SMNVEV, per germline (reference sequence). CDR3 nucleotides: TGTGCCAGCAGTTTATGGGTGTCGTCTGAAAAACTGTTTTTT. As protein: CASSLWVSSEKLFF.

This chain uses TRBV5-6 with TRBJ2-6; D is uncertain. CDR1 is SGHDT and CDR2 is YYEEEE in the germline V gene. Trimming left V 1 base short and J 0 bases short, with 5 bases between. There are 15 residues in the CDR3. The CDR3 spells CASSLPGSGANVLTF. For the CDR3, the DNA is TGTGCCAGCAGCTTGCCCGGCTCTGGGGCCAACGTCCTGACTTTC.

This rearrangement joins TRBV11-2 to TRBJ2-5; D is perhaps TRBD1 (6 bases). V was cut by 5 bases and J by 1 base, with 14 bases left in between. The CDR3 covers 15 residues. Germline values: CDR1 SGHAT, CDR2 FQNNGV. The CDR3 DNA is TGTGCCAGCAGCAAAAACAGGGTCGTCCAAGAGACCCAGTACTTC. Translating gives CASSKNRVVQETQYF. The whole variable domain, filled in from reference TRBV11-2 and TRBJ2-5, reads EAGVAQSPRYKIIEKRQSVAFWCNPISGHATLYWYQQILGQGPKLLIQFQNNGVVDDSQLPKDRFSAERLKGVDSTLKIQPAKLEDSAVYLCASSKNRVVQETQYFGPGTRLLVL.

The chain employs TRBV11-3 and TRBJ2-1, with D possibly being TRBD2 (6 bases). This CDR3 spans 15 amino acids. Germline V lookup: CDR1 SGHNT, CDR2 YENEEA. Trimming cost V 5 bases and J 3 bases, with 14 bases left between them. CDR3 region: CASSNPSEYYNEQFF. As DNA, the CDR3 is TGTGCCAGCAGCAACCCTAGCGAATACTACAATGAGCAGTTCTTC.

The chain links TRBV7-9 to TRBJ2-1; D possibly matches TRBD1 or TRBD2 (6 bases each). V lost 8 bases to trimming and J lost 4 bases, with 21 bases between them. Germline CDR1 reads SEHNR; CDR2 reads FQNEAQ (reference sequence). The CDR3 runs 16 residues. The CDR3 sequence is CASPAGDTSRYNEQFF. As DNA, the CDR3 is TGTGCCAGCCCGGCCGGGGACACTAGCCGTTACAATGAGCAGTTCTTC. The full variable domain, in which reference TRBV7-9 and TRBJ2-1 provide the parts outside the CDR3, is DTGVSQNPRHKITKRGQNVTFRCDPISEHNRLYWYRQTLGQGPEFLTYFQNEAQLEKSRLLSDRFSAERPKGSFSTLEIQRTEQGDSAMYLCASPAGDTSRYNEQFFGPGTRLTVL.

This clone has just a few counts. The chain joins TRBV30 to TRBJ2-1; maybe TRBD2 (5 bases). CDR3 length equals 15 residues. Per the germline V gene, CDR1 is GTSNPN and CDR2 is SVGIG (reference sequence). The V end lost 0 bases, the J end lost 6 bases, and 15 bases lay between the germline ends. CDR3 in amino acids: CAWSVEGLLVNEQFF. DNA for the CDR3: TGTGCCTGGAGTGTAGAGGGCCTCCTTGTCAATGAGCAGTTCTTC.

The V and J genes are TRBV28 and TRBJ1-4; weak D call: TRBD1 (5 bases). Germline V gene data show CDR1 as MDHEN and CDR2 as SYDVKM. The CDR3 totals 17 residues. V gave up 3 bases and J gave up 4 bases, with 18 bases separating them. In DNA, the CDR3 is TGTGCCAGCAGTTTGTGGGGCAGGGAGGCGGGTAATGAAAAACTGTTTTTT. Its translation is CASSLWGREAGNEKLFF.

The rearrangement uses TRBV11-2 and TRBJ2-5; 7 nucleotides match TRBD1. Unmatched junction bases numbered 7, after V lost 5 bases and J lost 4 bases. Germline V gene data show CDR1 as SGHAT and CDR2 as FQNNGV. The CDR3 loop spans 14 amino acids. CDR3 sequence reads: CASSRGPGGETQYF. The DNA of the CDR3 is TGTGCCAGCAGCCGGGGCCCAGGGGGAGAGACCCAGTACTTC.

V usage is TRBV30 and J usage is TRBJ2-3, with 8 nucleotides matching TRBD2. Germline-derived CDR1 and CDR2 are GTSNPN and SVGIG (reference sequence). V lost 0 bases and J lost 1; bases outside the gene matches: 6. The CDR3 has 16 residues. CDR3 sequence reads: CAWSVWAGGRTDTQYF. CDR3 sequence (DNA): TGTGCCTGGAGTGTCTGGGCGGGAGGACGCACAGATACGCAGTATTTT.

The sample holds a few counts of this clone. The V gene is TRBV28, the J gene TRBJ1-1; D remains unclear. Trimming pared 2 bases from V and 4 bases from J, leaving 11 bases between. The CDR3 is 14 residues long. Germline assignment: CDR1 MDHEN and CDR2 SYDVKM. CDR3 coding DNA: TGTGCCAGCAGTTTAATAACCGCTGGCACTGAAGCTTTCTTT. It yields the protein CASSLITAGTEAFF.

The gene calls are TRBV2 and TRBJ1-4; weak D call: TRBD1 (6 bases). CDR1 SNHLY and CDR2 FYNNEI come from the germline V gene. The V end was cut by 7 bases, the J end by 8 bases, with 14 bases between. CDR3 length: 13 amino acids. The CDR3 loop reads CASIGGAREKLFF. Written as DNA, the CDR3 is TGTGCCAGCATAGGGGGGGCACGCGAAAAACTGTTTTTT.

The rearrangement joins TRBV18 to TRBJ1-1; D gene uncertain. The V end lost 2 bases, the J end lost 6 bases, and 10 bases lay between the germline ends. Germline V CDR1 and CDR2: KGHSH, LQKENI. This CDR3 is built from 13 residues. The CDR3 sequence: CASSPMGSAEAFF. In DNA form, the CDR3 reads TGTGCCAGCTCACCAATGGGTTCTGCTGAAGCTTTCTTT.

This chain connects TRBV7-9 to TRBJ2-1, with 9 bases identical to TRBD2. With V trimmed by 1 base and J by 4 bases, 2 bases remained unmatched. This CDR3 is built from 15 residues. Germline lookup yields CDR1 SEHNR and CDR2 FQNEAQ (reference sequence). The CDR3 DNA reads as TGTGCCAGCAGCTTAGAGGCGGGAGGGTACAATGAGCAGTTCTTC. Protein product: CASSLEAGGYNEQFF. Together with reference TRBV7-9 and TRBJ2-1, the CDR3 gives the full variable domain: DTGVSQNPRHKITKRGQNVTFRCDPISEHNRLYWYRQTLGQGPEFLTYFQNEAQLEKSRLLSDRFSAERPKGSFSTLEIQRTEQGDSAMYLCASSLEAGGYNEQFFGPGTRLTVL.

There are a few counts of this clone. The CDR3 loop reads CSARFADTQYF. CDR3 bases: TGCAGTGCTAGATTCGCTGATACGCAGTATTTT. The chain carries TRBV20-1 and TRBJ2-3; unclear D gene. V lost 2 bases to trimming and J lost 6 bases, with 6 bases between them. Germline V gene lookup returns CDR1 DFQATT and CDR2 SNEGSKA (reference sequence). The CDR3 runs 11 residues.

CDR3: CASSPASGSRRETQYF. CDR3 sequence (DNA): TGTGCCAGCTCACCGGCTAGCGGCTCCCGGCGGGAGACCCAGTACTTC. The rearrangement joins TRBV18 to TRBJ2-5; 7 bases are shared with TRBD2. The CDR3 is made up of 16 amino acids. V shed 3 bases and J 5 bases; nucleotides not matched to a gene: 12. Per germline, CDR1 KGHSH and CDR2 LQKENI.

This clone was counted a few times. CDR3: CASGLIAGEYTGELFF. Written as DNA, the CDR3 is TGTGCTAGTGGTTTGATAGCGGGAGAGTACACCGGGGAGCTGTTTTTT. V usage is TRBV12-5 and J usage is TRBJ2-2; 9 positions match TRBD2. The length of the CDR3 is 16 residues. The V segment lost 2 bases and the J segment 3 bases; nucleotides outside the gene matches: 4. CDR1 LGHNT and CDR2 FRNRAP come from the germline V gene. Drawing the rest from reference TRBV12-5 and TRBJ2-2, the complete variable domain is DARVTQTPRHKVTEMGQEVTMRCQPILGHNTVFWYRQTMMQGLELLAYFRNRAPLDDSGMPKDRFSAEMPDATLATLKIQPSEPRDSAVYFCASGLIAGEYTGELFFGEGSRLTVL.